The present entry profiles one T cell receptor (beta chain) with its context. In its sample, this clonotype was seen many times. The antigen it binds to is not known. Base qualities are not recorded, but no much larger clone differs from it by a single base. TCR beta CDR3 regions were amplified from RNA transcripts for repertoire sequencing. The first round of RT-PCR was done with HTBI primers and the Qiagen OneStep RT-PCR kit, and was followed by a second round of multiplex PCR, then size selection and purification. Sequencing of the libraries was carried out on an Illumina HiSeq2000 in paired-end mode with 100 bp reads. The paper's data handling went like this. SOAPnuke was used for read processing, and reads with adapters, uncalled bases, a mean Phred below 15, or no exact constant-primer or identifier match were discarded. COPE v1.2.5 was used to merge the high-quality paired reads. Clonotypes were defined as unique nucleotide sequences and were aligned to IMGT TRB V, D and J references using MiTCR v1.1. The analysis was limited to V-J combinations with a frequency above 0.0001, which together covered approximately 99% of the repertoires. For each V-J combination, a TCR clonal expansion and chaos score was defined as F50 clonal expansion divided by the chaos observed in the TCRdist matrix. Welch's t-statistics and random forest were used to narrow the features down to around twelve V-J combinations, which were then fed into a naive Bayes classifier. The similarity between thyroid and blood repertoires was quantified using the Morisita-Horn index. TCRdb cleaned the public reads at Q25 with fastp, built clones with MiXCR and kept in-frame beta chains. Rows matching on CDR3 protein sequence are summarized as one entry with the most common DNA and genes. These V and J calls rely on TCRdb rather than the paper's analysis. The sample table records hundreds of thousands of distinct CDR3 sequences; 20% to 25% of these occur just once. The ten largest clonotypes hold roughly 3% of the sample.

The data were taken from a study of Graves' ophthalmopathy and Graves' hyperthyroidism (dated by TCRdb to 2016 to 2019). Regarding the complete study: Peripheral blood was collected at initial diagnosis, prior to any treatment. A discovery set of 100 or so patients (more than 40 ophthalmopathy, around 57 stable hyperthyroidism) was enrolled to explore V-J signatures distinguishing ophthalmopathy from hyperthyroidism. In total, under 150 blood samples were TCR-sequenced: roughly 45 ophthalmopathy, roughly 80 hyperthyroidism and about 17 hyperthyroidism-to-ophthalmopathy patients. In several hyperthyroidism patients, the T-cell repertoires found in thyroid tissue were compared with those found in blood. The 100 or so discovery patients were divided at random into training and test sets in a 7:3 ratio. The study used TCR beta repertoire signatures to distinguish Graves' ophthalmopathy from Graves' hyperthyroidism and to predict progression to ophthalmopathy. After sampling, hyperthyroidism patients received methimazole starting at 30 mg daily, and ophthalmopathy patients received high-dose intravenous methylprednisolone. An independent validation cohort comprised 18 hyperthyroidism patients and 17 patients who later progressed from hyperthyroidism to ophthalmopathy. Summary of the overall study and its limitations: In cross-validation, the 13-signature model distinguished ophthalmopathy from stable hyperthyroidism with about 89% sensitivity and 81.08% specificity, while in the test set the corresponding values were about 80% and 75%. In validation, the model predicted ophthalmopathy progression with 70.59% sensitivity and 72.22% specificity; more than ten predicted patients were CT-confirmed with GO in a median of about 7.1 months. Most expanded thyroid clonotypes with a frequency above 0.001 also appeared in blood, which suggests that blood repertoires may reflect the immune response in the thyroid. No statistical method was used to predetermine the sample size, and group allocation was not hidden from the investigators.

Trimming removed 1 base from V and 6 bases from J; the gene matches leave 11 bases unexplained. CDR1 SGHAT and CDR2 FQNNGV were looked up in the germline V gene. Reading from cysteine to phenylalanine, the CDR3 counts 17 amino acids. Here the CDR3 DNA is all that survives: 51 bases in frame from base 1. Hyperthyroidism was considered stable if no progression to ophthalmopathy occurred within 18 months of follow-up. Hyperthyroidism patients were newly diagnosed, were aged 18 to 65 years, and had a disease duration under 2 months. Anyone with other autoimmune diseases, uncontrolled infections, pregnancy or lactation was excluded from the study. Diagnosis relied on clinical symptoms, serum thyroxine, TRAb, thyroid ultrasound and orbital computed tomography. Using Ficoll-Paque density gradient centrifugation, PBMCs were isolated from 9.5 to 10 ml of fresh peripheral blood. Trizol reagent was used to extract the total RNA, and its quality was then checked on an Agilent 2100 Bioanalyzer.

Sequenced: peripheral blood. The source of this sequence is a woman younger than 35 with stable Graves' hyperthyroidism. Donor details come from another sample of the same person, matched by shared clones. This chain joins TRBV11-2 to TRBJ2-2; a stretch of 7 junction bases matches TRBD2. This receptor has the CDR3 CASSLVVLDGRPGELFF. The nucleotides read TGTGCCAGCAGCTTAGTGGTACTAGACGGGAGGCCCGGGGAGCTGTTTTTT.